A selection of T cell receptor beta chains follows, all from one sample in a study of Ad26.COV2.S vaccination and SARS-CoV-2 variants. The table came from immunoSEQ multiplex PCR; TCRdb's copy has only in-frame clones and leaves some out. Of around 170,000 clones detected, approximately 88% appear once; the ten largest clones hold less than 6%. Sample: peripheral blood, taken after recovery from COVID-19. These receptor sequences come from a human donor who had recovered from COVID-19. CDR3s include the opening cysteine and the closing phenylalanine or tryptophan. The D gene is left open where the match is weak. The size field is filled for only some rows; it gives once, few, many or a size class.

CDR3 protein,CDR3 DNA,J gene,D gene,V gene,CDR3 length,clone size
CASSLGTGELFF,TGTGCCAGCAGTCTCGGGACCGGGGAGCTGTTTTTT,TRBJ2-2,.,TRBV12-3/TRBV12-4,12,.
CASSIDGDANTGELFF,TGTGCCAGCAGCATTGACGGGGACGCGAACACCGGGGAGCTGTTTTTT,TRBJ2-2,.,TRBV11-1,16,once
CASSQFFPLNTEAFF,TGTGCCAGCAGCCAATTTTTTCCACTCAACACTGAAGCTTTCTTT,TRBJ1-1,.,TRBV14,15,once
CASSAGLAGGTSSYEQYF,TGTGCCAGCAGCGCGGGACTAGCGGGAGGGACGAGCTCCTACGAGCAGTACTTC,TRBJ2-7,TRBD2,TRBV9,18,.
CASSLGGPEKLFF,TGTGCCAGCAGTTTAGGGGGACCGGAAAAACTGTTTTTT,TRBJ1-4,.,TRBV28,13,.
CASSPPYRGIYYGYTF,TGTGCCAGTAGTCCCCCATACAGGGGAATCTACTATGGCTACACCTTC,TRBJ1-2,TRBD1,TRBV19,16,.
CASSLGSNEQFF,TGTGCCAGCAGTTTGGGAAGCAATGAGCAGTTCTTC,TRBJ2-1,.,TRBV12-3/TRBV12-4,12,.
CASSLAASGSPGELFF,TGCGCCAGCAGCTTGGCTGCTAGCGGGAGTCCAGGGGAGCTGTTTTTT,TRBJ2-2,TRBD2,TRBV5-1,16,.
CASSKMSGVAQPQHF,TGTGCCAGTAGTAAGATGTCGGGGGTGGCGCAGCCCCAGCATTTT,TRBJ1-5,.,TRBV19,15,.
CASSYLWKSPNQPQHF,TGTGCCAGTAGTTATTTGTGGAAAAGCCCAAATCAGCCCCAGCATTTT,TRBJ1-5,.,TRBV19,16,few
CASSFAGGLGNTEAFF,TGCGCCAGCAGCTTTGCAGGGGGCTTAGGGAACACTGAAGCTTTCTTT,TRBJ1-1,TRBD1,TRBV5-1,16,many
CASSLDTQYF,TGTGCCAGCAGTTTAGATACGCAGTATTTT,TRBJ2-3,.,TRBV28,10,.
CAGTFGHSNSPLHF,TGTGCCGGGACTTTTGGGCATTCCAATTCACCCCTCCACTTT,TRBJ1-6,.,TRBV30,14,.
CASSLLANTGELFF,TGTGCCAGCAGCCTTCTAGCTAACACCGGGGAGCTGTTTTTT,TRBJ2-2,.,TRBV9,14,few
CASSNELGASGELFF,TGTGCCAGCAGCAACGAGCTGGGAGCGTCCGGGGAGCTGTTTTTT,TRBJ2-2,.,TRBV13,15,.
CASSLGRGDTEAFF,TGTGCCAGCAGCCTCGGGAGGGGGGACACTGAAGCTTTCTTT,TRBJ1-1,.,TRBV7-9,14,.
CATSRGQVNSPLHF,TGTGCCACCAGCAGAGGGCAGGTTAATTCACCCCTCCACTTT,TRBJ1-6,.,TRBV15,14,.
CASSPGGLNTEAFF,TGTGCCAGCAGCCCTGGGGGGCTGAACACTGAAGCTTTCTTT,TRBJ1-1,.,TRBV3-1/TRBV3-2,14,.
CASRRTSGRSSYSEQFF,TGTGCCAGCAGGAGGACTAGCGGGAGATCATCCTACAGTGAGCAGTTCTTC,TRBJ2-1,TRBD2,TRBV7-6,17,.
CASRGATEAFF,TGTGCCAGCAGGGGGGCAACTGAAGCTTTCTTT,TRBJ1-1,.,TRBV12-3/TRBV12-4,11,.
CASSSGTGAYNEQFF,TGTGCCAGCAGTTCCGGGACAGGGGCCTACAATGAGCAGTTCTTC,TRBJ2-1,TRBD1,TRBV27,15,.
CASSPGGASGVYEQYF,TGTGCCAGCAGCCCCGGGGGCGCTAGCGGGGTCTACGAGCAGTACTTC,TRBJ2-7,TRBD2,TRBV11-3,16,.
CAISESYGTGAVTF,TGTGCCATCAGTGAGTCTTATGGGACCGGGGCGGTGACTTTT,TRBJ1-3,.,TRBV10-3,14,.
CASSSTGGRTDTQYF,TGTGCCAGCAGTTCGACAGGGGGCCGGACAGATACGCAGTATTTT,TRBJ2-3,TRBD1,TRBV27,15,.
CASSFYMDGYNEQFF,TGTGCCAGCAGCTTTTATATGGATGGTTACAATGAGCAGTTCTTC,TRBJ2-1,.,TRBV11-1,15,.
CASSGAGGRADTQYF,TGTGCCAGTAGTGGAGCGGGAGGGCGGGCAGATACGCAGTATTTT,TRBJ2-3,TRBD2,TRBV19,15,.
CASSLYGPNTGELFF,TGTGCCAGCAGTTTATACGGTCCGAACACCGGGGAGCTGTTTTTT,TRBJ2-2,.,TRBV27,15,once
CASSTRDKKNTEAFF,TGTGCCAGCAGCACCCGGGACAAAAAAAACACTGAAGCTTTCTTT,TRBJ1-1,.,TRBV21-1,15,once
CASSFWGEDTQYF,TGTGCCAGCAGTTTCTGGGGGGAAGATACGCAGTATTTT,TRBJ2-3,.,TRBV27,13,.
CTSSQDIAGDYNEQFF,TGCACCAGCAGCCAAGATATCGCGGGAGATTACAATGAGCAGTTCTTC,TRBJ2-1,.,TRBV1,16,.
CASSYGGEGTEAFF,TGCGCCAGCAGCTATGGGGGCGAGGGCACTGAAGCTTTCTTT,TRBJ1-1,.,TRBV5-1,14,once
CASSPQNGELFF,TGTGCCAGCAGCCCACAAAACGGGGAGCTGTTTTTT,TRBJ2-2,.,TRBV7-3,12,few
CATSDTGQGLTGELFF,TGTGCCACCAGTGACACCGGACAGGGCCTGACCGGGGAGCTGTTTTTT,TRBJ2-2,TRBD1,TRBV24-1,16,.
CASSSPPKTAFF,TGTGCCAGCAGTTCCCCGCCCAAAACGGCTTTCTTT,TRBJ1-1,.,TRBV6-5,12,.
CASSDRAGNNEQFF,TGTGCCAGCAGTGACCGGGCGGGTAACAATGAGCAGTTCTTC,TRBJ2-1,.,TRBV6-4,14,.
CASARMRNTEAFF,TGTGCCAGCGCCCGCATGCGAAACACTGAAGCTTTCTTT,TRBJ1-1,.,TRBV27,13,.
CASSVGPTGLNTEAFF,TGTGCCAGCAGCGTAGGACCGACAGGGTTGAACACTGAAGCTTTCTTT,TRBJ1-1,TRBD1,TRBV9,16,.